A single sample is the source of the 9 T cell receptor beta chains below, sequenced in a study of blood T cell repertoires in COVID-19. Data came from immunoSEQ multiplex PCR; TCRdb stores just in-frame clones and leaves some out. The sample carries approximately 250,000 clones, roughly 88% recorded once. Sequencing used peripheral blood. These receptors all stem from a man aged 25-45 years who had recovered from COVID-19.

The V call is TRBV10-1, the J call TRBJ2-2; a weak D match, TRBD1 (5 bases). Per germline, CDR1 WNHNN and CDR2 SYGVQD (reference sequence). V lost 6 bases and J lost 4, with 12 bases in between. The CDR3 is 14 amino acids. CDR3 region: CASRAGQLTGELFF. As DNA, the CDR3 is TGCGCCAGCAGGGCAGGGCAGCTCACCGGGGAGCTGTTTTTT.

The V and J genes are TRBV7-9 and TRBJ1-5, with D unresolved. Trimming pared 5 bases from V and 5 bases from J, leaving 10 bases between. Germline assignment: CDR1 SEHNR and CDR2 FQNEAQ (reference sequence). The CDR3 spans 13 residues. CDR3 nucleotide sequence: TGTGCCAGCAGCGCTCCCGGGTATCAGCCCCAGCATTTT. It yields the protein CASSAPGYQPQHF.

As DNA, the CDR3 is TGCGCCAGCAGCCTCGGGTGGGGACAGGGGAATCCTAATGAAAAACTGTTTTTT. Translated, it gives CASSLGWGQGNPNEKLFF. V and J are TRBV4-1 and TRBJ1-4; 10 positions match TRBD1. The length of the CDR3 is 18 residues. Losses at the gene ends were 4 bases for V and 3 bases for J; bases not matched to a gene: 11. Germline CDR1 MGHRA, CDR2 YSYEKL.

The rearrangement joins TRBV18 to TRBJ2-5, with 13 positions matching TRBD2. The V and J ends lost 2 bases and 4 bases, in that order; junction bases with no gene match: 7. The CDR3 totals 17 residues. Germline V gene sequence: CDR1 KGHSH, CDR2 LQKENI. In nucleotides, the CDR3 is TGTGCCAGCTCACCAGGACTAGCGGGGGCCGCGGGAGAGACCCAGTACTTC. Translated: CASSPGLAGAAGETQYF.

This clone was counted a few times. The J gene is TRBJ2-7, the V gene TRBV7-2; D ambiguous. CDR1 SGHTA and CDR2 FQGNSA come from the germline V gene. The germline V and J ends were trimmed by 1 base and 3 bases, with 7 bases remaining between them. This CDR3 is built from 13 residues. The CDR3, as DNA: TGTGCCAGCAGCTTAGGGGCAGACTACGAGCAGTACTTC. This codes for CASSLGADYEQYF. The variable domain in full, with the rest retrieved from reference TRBV7-2 and TRBJ2-7, is GAGVSQSPSNKVTEKGKDVELRCDPISGHTALYWYRQSLGQGLEFLIYFQGNSAPDKSGLPSDRFSAERTGGSVSTLTIQRTQQEDSAVYLCASSLGADYEQYFGPGTRLTVT.

The chain joins TRBV12-5 to TRBJ2-3, with D possibly being TRBD2 (7 bases). This CDR3 is 14 amino acids long. V lost 5 bases and J 6 bases, leaving 15 bases between the germline ends. In germline, CDR1 is LGHNT, CDR2 FRNRAP. This CDR3 reads CASGQGRVSDTQYF. CDR3 DNA sequence: TGTGCTAGTGGTCAGGGGAGGGTTTCGGATACGCAGTATTTT.

The CDR3 sequence is CASSFQGRQETQYF. The CDR3 DNA follows: TGTGCCAGCAGCTTTCAGGGGCGCCAAGAGACCCAGTACTTC. The genes are TRBV7-2 and TRBJ2-5, with a possible D match to TRBD1 (6 bases). Germline CDR1 and CDR2: SGHTA and FQGNSA. This CDR3 comprises 14 residues. V lost 3 bases to trimming and J lost 1 base, with 9 bases between them.

The gene calls are TRBV7-2 and TRBJ2-5, with TRBD2 matching over 11 bases. Trimming removed 0 bases from V and 1 base from J; junction bases left unmatched: 10. The germline gives CDR1 SGHTA, CDR2 FQGNSA. The CDR3 is 19 residues long. The CDR3 region is CASSLAPTGTSGSQETQYF. CDR3 in DNA: TGTGCCAGCAGCTTAGCCCCGACGGGGACTAGCGGTTCCCAAGAGACCCAGTACTTC.

The V call is TRBV29-1, the J call TRBJ2-1; the D gene is possibly TRBD2 (7 bases). The CDR3 length is 15 residues. From germline, CDR1 is SQVTM and CDR2 ANQGSEA. The V end lost 2 bases, the J end lost 5 bases, and 16 bases lay between the germline ends. CDR3: CSVELNRGADNEQFF. The CDR3 DNA follows: TGCAGCGTTGAATTAAATCGGGGGGCAGACAATGAGCAGTTCTTC.